A single T cell receptor beta chain is shown here with its context. The CDR3 runs 14 residues. The trim removed 10 bases at V and 3 bases at J, leaving 3 bases unmatched. Germline V CDR1 and CDR2: ENHRY, SYGVKD. The sample originates from a study of blood T cell repertoires in COVID-19. Study at large: Some COVID-19 samples were acute and others convalescent; all came from the United States, Italy and Spain. PBMCs, B-cell-depleted T cells, or T cells were the source of the cDNA or gDNA that made up the material.

Authors' data handling: Scientists estimated how many nucleated cells there were by amplifying reference gene primers. Libraries were prepared by immunoSEQ multiplex PCR; TCRdb keeps only in-frame clonotypes and omits some of them. V and J calls and clone size follow that table, whereas D and trimming were derived from the DNA. Among under 45,000 clones listed, 80% to 90% were seen once. The specimen sequenced was peripheral blood. The chain employs TRBV10-3 and TRBJ2-2; 12 nucleotides agree with TRBD2. This TCR was sampled from a woman aged 40 to 50 with acute or convalescent COVID-19. This chain's CDR3 is CATRTSGDTGELFF. The CDR3 coding sequence is TGTGCCACACGGACTAGCGGGGACACCGGGGAGCTGTTTTTT.